This T cell receptor (beta chain) was profiled in a study of blood T cell repertoires in COVID-19. Study as a whole: COVID-19 samples collected from the United States, Italy and Spain covered acute and convalescent phases.

The V gene's germline CDR1 is ENHRY and CDR2 SYGVKD. V gave up 3 bases and J gave up 0 bases, with 9 bases separating them. The CDR3 loop spans 15 amino acids. Study members were between about 18 and 100 years old and lived in 24 US regions. Donors were grouped by their self-reported clinical history. Resolution of symptoms, clearance, or two negative PCRs was present in recovered Cohort 3 donors. Data came from immunoSEQ multiplex PCR; TCRdb stores just in-frame clones and leaves some out. The data show a few hundred thousand clones, approximately 91% seen once. The TCR was taken from a woman aged 40 to 49 who had recovered from COVID-19. J is TRBJ2-1 and V is TRBV10-3; D is perhaps TRBD2 (6 bases). Sequencing used PBMCs or T cells enriched from blood (not recorded which). CDR3 nucleotides: TGTGCCATCAGTGAAAGGGAGGACTCCTACAATGAGCAGTTCTTC. It translates to CAISEREDSYNEQFF.